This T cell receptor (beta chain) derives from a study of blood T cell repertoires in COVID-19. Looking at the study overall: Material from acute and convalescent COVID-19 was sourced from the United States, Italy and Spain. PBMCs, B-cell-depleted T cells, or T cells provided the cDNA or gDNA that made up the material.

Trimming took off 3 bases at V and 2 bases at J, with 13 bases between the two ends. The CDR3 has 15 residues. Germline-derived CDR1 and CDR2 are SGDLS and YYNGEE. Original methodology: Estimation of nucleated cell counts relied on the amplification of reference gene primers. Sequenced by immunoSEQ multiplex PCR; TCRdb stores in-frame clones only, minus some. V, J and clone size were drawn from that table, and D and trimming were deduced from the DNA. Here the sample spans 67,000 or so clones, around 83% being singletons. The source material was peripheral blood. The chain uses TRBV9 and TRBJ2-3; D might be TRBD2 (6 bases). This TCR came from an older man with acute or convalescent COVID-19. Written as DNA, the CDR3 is TGTGCCAGCAGCGCCCGCTGGGACTTCACAGATACGCAGTATTTT. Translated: CASSARWDFTDTQYF.